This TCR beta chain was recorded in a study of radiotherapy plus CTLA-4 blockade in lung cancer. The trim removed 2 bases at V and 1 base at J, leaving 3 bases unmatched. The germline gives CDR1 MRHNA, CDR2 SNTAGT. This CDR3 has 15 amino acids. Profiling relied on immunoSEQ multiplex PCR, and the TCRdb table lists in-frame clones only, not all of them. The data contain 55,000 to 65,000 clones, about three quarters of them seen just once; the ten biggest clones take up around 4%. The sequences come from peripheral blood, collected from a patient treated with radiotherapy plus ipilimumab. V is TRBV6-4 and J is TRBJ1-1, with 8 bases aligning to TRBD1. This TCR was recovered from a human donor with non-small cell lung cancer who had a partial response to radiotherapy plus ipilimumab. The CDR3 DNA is TGTGCCAGCAGTGACGGGACAGGTGGGAACACTGAAGCTTTCTTT. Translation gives CASSDGTGGNTEAFF.